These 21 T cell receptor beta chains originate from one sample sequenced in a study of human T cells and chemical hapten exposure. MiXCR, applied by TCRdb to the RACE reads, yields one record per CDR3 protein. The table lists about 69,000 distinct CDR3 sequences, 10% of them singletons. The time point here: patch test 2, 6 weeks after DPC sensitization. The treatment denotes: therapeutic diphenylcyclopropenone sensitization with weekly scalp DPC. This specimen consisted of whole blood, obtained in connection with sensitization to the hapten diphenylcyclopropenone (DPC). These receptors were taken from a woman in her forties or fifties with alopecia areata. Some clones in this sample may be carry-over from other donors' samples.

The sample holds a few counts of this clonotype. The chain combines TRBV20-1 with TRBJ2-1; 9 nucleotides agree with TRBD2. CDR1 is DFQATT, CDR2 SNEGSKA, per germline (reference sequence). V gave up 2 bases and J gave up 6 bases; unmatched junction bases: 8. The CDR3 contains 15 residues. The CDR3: CSARNSGRSSNEQFF. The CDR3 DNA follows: TGCAGTGCTAGAAATAGCGGGAGATCCAGCAATGAGCAGTTCTTC.

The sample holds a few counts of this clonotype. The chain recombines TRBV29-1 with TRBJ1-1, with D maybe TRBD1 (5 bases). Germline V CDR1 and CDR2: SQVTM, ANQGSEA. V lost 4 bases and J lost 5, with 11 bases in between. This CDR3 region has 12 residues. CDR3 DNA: TGCAGCGTTGTAGGGGTTGGGACTGAAGCTTTCTTT. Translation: CSVVGVGTEAFF. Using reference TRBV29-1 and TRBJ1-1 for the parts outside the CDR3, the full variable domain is SAVISQKPSRDICQRGTSLTIQCQVDSQVTMMFWYRQQPGQSLTLIATANQGSEATYESGFVIDKFPISRPNLTFSTLTVSNMSPEDSSIYLCSVVGVGTEAFFGQGTRLTVV.

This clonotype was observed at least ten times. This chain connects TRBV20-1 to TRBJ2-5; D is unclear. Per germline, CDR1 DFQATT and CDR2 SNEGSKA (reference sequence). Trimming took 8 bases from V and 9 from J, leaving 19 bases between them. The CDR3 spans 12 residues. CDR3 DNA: TGCAGTACCCACCTGCTCTGGGCGGCCCAGTACTTC. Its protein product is CSTHLLWAAQYF.

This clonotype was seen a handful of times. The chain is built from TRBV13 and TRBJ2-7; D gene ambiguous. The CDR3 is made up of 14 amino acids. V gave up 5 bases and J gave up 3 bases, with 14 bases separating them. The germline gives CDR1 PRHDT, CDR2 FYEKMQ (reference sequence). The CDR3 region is CASSRPVKGYEQYF. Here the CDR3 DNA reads TGTGCCAGCAGCCGCCCAGTGAAGGGCTACGAGCAGTACTTC.

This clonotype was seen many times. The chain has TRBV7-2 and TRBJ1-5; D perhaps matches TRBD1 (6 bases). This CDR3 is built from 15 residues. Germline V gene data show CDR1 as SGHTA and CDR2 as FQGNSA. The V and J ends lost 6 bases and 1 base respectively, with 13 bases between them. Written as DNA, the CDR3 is TGTGCCAGCAGGTGGGGAGGGGGAAGCAATCAGCCCCAGCATTTT. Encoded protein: CASRWGGGSNQPQHF.

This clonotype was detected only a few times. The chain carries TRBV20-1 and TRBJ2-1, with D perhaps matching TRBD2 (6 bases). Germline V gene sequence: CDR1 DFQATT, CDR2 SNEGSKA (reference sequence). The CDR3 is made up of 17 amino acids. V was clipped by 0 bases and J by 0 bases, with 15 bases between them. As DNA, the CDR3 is TGCAGTGCTAGAGATGGGAGGCCGCAGAGCTCCTACAATGAGCAGTTCTTC. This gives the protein CSARDGRPQSSYNEQFF.

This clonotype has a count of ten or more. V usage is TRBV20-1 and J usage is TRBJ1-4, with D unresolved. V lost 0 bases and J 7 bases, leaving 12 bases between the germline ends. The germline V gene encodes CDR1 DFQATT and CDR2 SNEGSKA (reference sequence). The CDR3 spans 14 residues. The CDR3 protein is CSARERRSGEKLFF. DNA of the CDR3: TGCAGTGCTAGAGAAAGGAGGTCGGGTGAAAAACTGTTTTTT.

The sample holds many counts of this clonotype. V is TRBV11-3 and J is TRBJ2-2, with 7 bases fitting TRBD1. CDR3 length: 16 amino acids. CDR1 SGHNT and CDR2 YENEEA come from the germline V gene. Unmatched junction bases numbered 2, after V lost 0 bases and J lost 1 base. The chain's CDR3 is CASSLEGGLNTGELFF. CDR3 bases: TGTGCCAGCAGCTTAGAAGGGGGCTTGAACACCGGGGAGCTGTTTTTT.

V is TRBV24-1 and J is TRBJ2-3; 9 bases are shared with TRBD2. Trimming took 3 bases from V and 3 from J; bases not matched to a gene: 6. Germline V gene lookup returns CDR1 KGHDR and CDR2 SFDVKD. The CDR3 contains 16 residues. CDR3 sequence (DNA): TGTGCCACCAGTGATGGACCGGGACTAGCAACAGATACGCAGTATTTT. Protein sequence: CATSDGPGLATDTQYF.

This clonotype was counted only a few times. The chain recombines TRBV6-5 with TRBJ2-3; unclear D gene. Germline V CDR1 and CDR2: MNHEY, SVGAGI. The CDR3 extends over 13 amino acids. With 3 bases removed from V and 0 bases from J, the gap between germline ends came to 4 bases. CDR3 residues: CASSYKSTDTQYF. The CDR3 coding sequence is TGTGCCAGCAGTTATAAGAGCACAGATACGCAGTATTTT.

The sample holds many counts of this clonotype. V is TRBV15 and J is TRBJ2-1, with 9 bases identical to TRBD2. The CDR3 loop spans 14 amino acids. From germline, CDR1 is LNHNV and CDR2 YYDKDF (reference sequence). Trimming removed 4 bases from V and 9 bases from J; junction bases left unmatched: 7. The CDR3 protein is CATSMSGRRGEQFF. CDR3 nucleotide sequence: TGTGCCACCAGCATGAGCGGGAGGCGGGGTGAGCAGTTCTTC.

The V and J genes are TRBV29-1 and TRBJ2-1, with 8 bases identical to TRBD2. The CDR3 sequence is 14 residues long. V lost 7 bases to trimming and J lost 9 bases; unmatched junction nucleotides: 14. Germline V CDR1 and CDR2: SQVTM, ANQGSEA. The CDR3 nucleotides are TGCAGCGCTACCCAGAGCGGGAGCCGTAGTGAGCAGTTCTTC. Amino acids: CSATQSGSRSEQFF.

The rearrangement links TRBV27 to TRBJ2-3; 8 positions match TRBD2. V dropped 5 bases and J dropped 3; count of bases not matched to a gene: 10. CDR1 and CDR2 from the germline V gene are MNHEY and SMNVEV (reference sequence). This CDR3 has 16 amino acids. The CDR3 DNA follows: TGTGCCAGCAGTCTACCGAGCGGGAGTGGTACAGATACGCAGTATTTT. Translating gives CASSLPSGSGTDTQYF.

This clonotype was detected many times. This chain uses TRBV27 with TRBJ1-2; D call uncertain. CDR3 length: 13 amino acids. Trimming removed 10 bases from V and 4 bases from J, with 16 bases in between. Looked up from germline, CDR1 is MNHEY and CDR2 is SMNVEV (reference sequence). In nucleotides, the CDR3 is TGTGCCAACCCCCCAGCAGAGGGCTATGGCTACACCTTC. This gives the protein CANPPAEGYGYTF.

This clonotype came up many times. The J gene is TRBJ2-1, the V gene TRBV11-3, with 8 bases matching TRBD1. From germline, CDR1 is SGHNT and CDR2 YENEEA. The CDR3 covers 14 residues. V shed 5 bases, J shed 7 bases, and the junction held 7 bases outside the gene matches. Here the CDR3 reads CASSPRTGYNEQFF. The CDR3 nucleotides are TGTGCCAGCAGCCCAAGGACAGGGTATAATGAGCAGTTCTTC.

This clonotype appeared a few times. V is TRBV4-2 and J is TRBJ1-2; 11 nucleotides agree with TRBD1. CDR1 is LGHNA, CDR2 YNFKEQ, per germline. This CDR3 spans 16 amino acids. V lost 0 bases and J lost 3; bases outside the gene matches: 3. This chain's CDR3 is CASSQEGTGGHYGYTF. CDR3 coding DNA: TGTGCCAGCAGCCAAGAAGGGACAGGGGGGCACTATGGCTACACCTTC.

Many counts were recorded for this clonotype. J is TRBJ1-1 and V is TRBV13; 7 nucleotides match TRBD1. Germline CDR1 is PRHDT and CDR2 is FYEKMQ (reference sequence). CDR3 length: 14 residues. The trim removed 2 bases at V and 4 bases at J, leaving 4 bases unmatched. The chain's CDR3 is CASSLQGGGTEAFF. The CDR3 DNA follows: TGTGCCAGCAGCTTACAGGGGGGTGGCACTGAAGCTTTCTTT.

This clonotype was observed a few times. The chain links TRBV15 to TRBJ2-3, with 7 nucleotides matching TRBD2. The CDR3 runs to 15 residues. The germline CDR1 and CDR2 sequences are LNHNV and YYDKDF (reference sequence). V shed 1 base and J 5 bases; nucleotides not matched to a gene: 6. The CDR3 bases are TGTGCCACCAGCAGAGGGGCGGGAGAGGTAGATACGCAGTATTTT. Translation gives CATSRGAGEVDTQYF. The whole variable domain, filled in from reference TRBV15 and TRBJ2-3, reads DAMVIQNPRYQVTQFGKPVTLSCSQTLNHNVMYWYQQKSSQAPKLLFHYYDKDFNNEADTPDNFQSRRPNTSFCFLDIRSPGLGDTAMYLCATSRGAGEVDTQYFGPGTRLTVL.

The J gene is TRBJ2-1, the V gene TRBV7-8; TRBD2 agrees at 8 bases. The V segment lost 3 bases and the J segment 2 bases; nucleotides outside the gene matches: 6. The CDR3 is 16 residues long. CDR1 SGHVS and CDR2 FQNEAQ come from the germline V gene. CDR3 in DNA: TGTGCCAGCAGCTTTCGGCGGGAGGTTACCTACAATGAGCAGTTCTTC. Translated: CASSFRREVTYNEQFF. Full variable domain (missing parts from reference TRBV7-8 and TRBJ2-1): GAGVSQSPRYKVAKRGQDVALRCDPISGHVSLFWYQQALGQGPEFLTYFQNEAQLDKSGLPSDRFFAERPEGSVSTLKIQRTQQEDSAVYLCASSFRREVTYNEQFFGPGTRLTVL.

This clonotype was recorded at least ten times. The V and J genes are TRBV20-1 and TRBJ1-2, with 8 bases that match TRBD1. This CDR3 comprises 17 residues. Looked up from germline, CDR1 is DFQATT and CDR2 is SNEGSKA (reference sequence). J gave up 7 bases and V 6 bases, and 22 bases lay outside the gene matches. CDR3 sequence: CSATTGTGVGSSSGYTF. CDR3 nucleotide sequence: TGCAGTGCGACCACCGGGACAGGTGTCGGATCGAGCTCTGGCTACACCTTC.

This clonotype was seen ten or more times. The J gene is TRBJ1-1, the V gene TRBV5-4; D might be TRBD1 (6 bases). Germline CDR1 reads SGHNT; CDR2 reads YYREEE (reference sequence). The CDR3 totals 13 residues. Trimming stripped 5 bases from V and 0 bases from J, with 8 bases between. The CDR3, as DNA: TGTGCCAGCAGAGGACAGTTGAACACTGAAGCTTTCTTT. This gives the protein CASRGQLNTEAFF.